Presented here are 21 T cell receptor beta chains from one specimen sequenced in a study of T cell changes during pregnancy in multiple sclerosis. Method: immunoSEQ multiplex PCR; TCRdb's copy keeps in-frame clones and lacks some. The sample has 65,000 to 85,000 clones; 89% are singletons. Here the sequenced sample was peripheral blood, taken in the first trimester of pregnancy. These receptors all stem from a female donor in good health, enrolled as a control in a pregnancy study.

The sample holds a few counts of this clone. The chain has TRBV6-1 and TRBJ1-2; tentatively, D is TRBD1 (5 bases). Germline CDR1 is MNHNS and CDR2 is SASEGT. V was cut by 6 bases and J by 5 bases, with 10 bases left in between. The CDR3 consists of 12 residues. As DNA, the CDR3 is TGTGCCAGCAGCCAACAGGTGTATGGCTACACCTTC. Residues: CASSQQVYGYTF.

The chain is built from TRBV5-1 and TRBJ2-1; the match to TRBD1 covers 12 bases. The CDR3 runs to 17 residues. The J segment lost 12 bases and the V segment lost 4 bases, leaving 17 bases of the junction unmatched. Germline V CDR1 and CDR2: SGHRS, YFSETQ. Written as DNA, the CDR3 is TGCGCCAGCAGCCGACCCGGGACAGGGGGCCGGGGTGAGGGGCAGTTCTTC. It specifies CASSRPGTGGRGEGQFF.

The chain combines TRBV28 with TRBJ2-6; D is perhaps TRBD1 (5 bases). The V and J ends lost 8 bases and 2 bases respectively, with 22 bases between them. This CDR3 is 18 amino acids long. Germline V gives CDR1 MDHEN, CDR2 SYDVKM. CDR3 residues: CASLRNQGFLTGANVLTF. The CDR3 DNA sequence: TGTGCCAGCCTCCGGAATCAGGGTTTTTTGACTGGGGCCAACGTCCTGACTTTC.

The gene calls are TRBV2 and TRBJ1-3; a possible D gene is TRBD1 (5 bases). CDR1 is SNHLY and CDR2 is FYNNEI in the germline V gene. This CDR3 has 15 residues. V lost 5 bases and J 0 bases, leaving 11 bases between the germline ends. As DNA, the CDR3 is TGTGCCAGCAGTCGCGACAGAAGCTCTGGAAACACCATATATTTT. Residues: CASSRDRSSGNTIYF.

The V call is TRBV19, the J call TRBJ1-1, with 9 bases fitting TRBD1. CDR1 is LNHDA and CDR2 is SQIVND in the germline V gene (reference sequence). With 4 bases clipped from V and 5 bases from J, the junction kept 5 bases outside the gene matches. The CDR3 loop spans 14 amino acids. CDR3 nucleotides: TGTGCCAGTAGTAGACGGGACAGGGAAACTGAAGCTTTCTTT. It codes for CASSRRDRETEAFF.

V gene TRBV19 combines with J gene TRBJ2-3, with D maybe TRBD2 (5 bases). This CDR3 comprises 12 residues. Germline CDR1 is LNHDA and CDR2 is SQIVND (reference sequence). The V gene lost 1 base and the J gene lost 6 bases, with 5 bases spanning the gap. The CDR3 bases are TGTGCCAGTAGTATAGGGGAGGATACGCAGTATTTT. Amino acids: CASSIGEDTQYF. The entire variable domain, with the rest obtained from reference TRBV19 and TRBJ2-3, is as follows: DGGITQSPKYLFRKEGQNVTLSCEQNLNHDAMYWYRQDPGQGLRLIYYSQIVNDFQKGDIAEGYSVSREKKESFPLTVTSAQKNPTAFYLCASSIGEDTQYFGPGTRLTVL.

The J gene is TRBJ2-1, the V gene TRBV19; 9 positions agree with TRBD1. The CDR3 runs 18 residues. Germline CDR1 reads LNHDA; CDR2 reads SQIVND (reference sequence). Trimming at V came to 1 base and at J to 0 bases, leaving 7 bases not matched to a gene. DNA of the CDR3: TGTGCCAGTAGTATAGCCCCAACAGGGGGCCACTCCTACAATGAGCAGTTCTTC. This translates into CASSIAPTGGHSYNEQFF.

CDR3 in amino acids: CASRVPGNPGAYEQYF. In DNA, the CDR3 is TGTGCCAGCAGGGTCCCCGGGAACCCGGGAGCCTACGAGCAGTACTTC. The chain carries TRBV2 and TRBJ2-7; D might be TRBD2 (6 bases). The CDR3 consists of 16 residues. The germline V and J ends were trimmed by 6 bases and 2 bases, with 20 bases remaining between them. Germline V CDR1 and CDR2: SNHLY, FYNNEI. The entire variable domain, with the rest obtained from reference TRBV2 and TRBJ2-7, is as follows: EPEVTQTPSHQVTQMGQEVILRCVPISNHLYFYWYRQILGQKVEFLVSFYNNEISEKSEIFDDQFSVERPDGSNFTLKIRSTKLEDSAMYFCASRVPGNPGAYEQYFGPGTRLTVT.

The V call is TRBV6-5, the J call TRBJ2-5; 9 positions agree with TRBD1. This CDR3 comprises 14 residues. Germline V lookup: CDR1 MNHEY, CDR2 SVGAGI. The V gene end was trimmed by 4 bases and the J gene end by 5 bases; junction bases not matched to a gene: 5. Written as DNA, the CDR3 is TGTGCCAGCAGTTGGGGACAGGGAAGGGAGACCCAGTACTTC. It is translated as CASSWGQGRETQYF.

The CDR3 DNA is TGTGCCAGCAGACGGACACCCTACAATGAGCAGTTCTTC. It codes for CASRRTPYNEQFF. The rearrangement joins TRBV27 to TRBJ2-1, with D perhaps matching TRBD1 (5 bases). The CDR3 loop spans 13 amino acids. Trimming cost V 6 bases and J 2 bases, with 8 bases left between them. Germline loops: CDR1 MNHEY, CDR2 SMNVEV (reference sequence).

The chain employs TRBV7-2 and TRBJ2-2; 11 nucleotides agree with TRBD2. The V gene's germline CDR1 is SGHTA and CDR2 FQGNSA. This CDR3 comprises 15 residues. V lost 3 bases, J lost 7 bases, and 4 bases stayed unmatched. CDR3 sequence reads: CASSFSGRAGGELFF. In DNA, the CDR3 is TGTGCCAGCAGCTTTAGCGGGAGGGCCGGCGGGGAGCTGTTTTTT.

This rearrangement joins TRBV6-5 to TRBJ2-7, with TRBD1 matching over 11 bases. V lost 2 bases, J lost 3 bases, and 0 bases stayed unmatched. Germline V gives CDR1 MNHEY, CDR2 SVGAGI. CDR3 length: 14 residues. CDR3 sequence reads: CASSYGTGGYEQYF. The CDR3 nucleotides read TGTGCCAGCAGTTACGGGACAGGGGGCTACGAGCAGTACTTC.

The chain recombines TRBV28 with TRBJ1-1; TRBD1 might be the D (5 bases). Germline V gene lookup returns CDR1 MDHEN and CDR2 SYDVKM. The CDR3 is 11 amino acids. Trimming cost V 6 bases and J 8 bases, with 10 bases left between them. The CDR3 region is CASRTAREAFF. The CDR3 region has the DNA TGTGCCAGCAGGACAGCCCGGGAAGCTTTCTTT.

V is TRBV4-3 and J is TRBJ2-3; unclear D gene. The CDR3 consists of 12 residues. Germline V CDR1 and CDR2: LGHNA, YSLEER. V was cut by 4 bases and J by 6 bases, with 8 bases left in between. Here the CDR3 DNA reads TGCGCCAGCAGCCCAGACGGGGATACGCAGTATTTT. Amino acid sequence: CASSPDGDTQYF.

The rearrangement uses TRBV6-1 and TRBJ1-1, with D perhaps TRBD1 (5 bases). Germline V gene sequence: CDR1 MNHNS, CDR2 SASEGT. The germline V and J ends were trimmed by 3 bases and 2 bases, with 13 bases remaining between them. CDR3 length: 15 residues. DNA of the CDR3: TGTGCCAGCAGTGAGTATTGGCAGGGCAACACTGAAGCTTTCTTT. This gives the protein CASSEYWQGNTEAFF.

The chain employs TRBV5-8 and TRBJ1-2; TRBD1 is a possible D gene (5 bases). Germline V gene lookup returns CDR1 SGHTS and CDR2 YDEGEE. The CDR3 contains 12 residues. V was pared by 4 bases and J by 8 bases, with 12 bases between. CDR3 protein: CASSLGLRGYTF. The DNA of the CDR3 is TGTGCCAGCAGCCTGGGACTACGGGGCTACACCTTC.

The V gene is TRBV19, the J gene TRBJ1-2; weak D call: TRBD1 (5 bases). The germline CDR1 and CDR2 sequences are LNHDA and SQIVND (reference sequence). This CDR3 has 14 residues. Deletions cut 3 bases from V and 6 bases from J, with 14 bases between. CDR3 sequence: CASSIRAGIHGYTF. The CDR3 bases are TGTGCCAGTAGTATCCGGGCAGGGATCCATGGCTACACCTTC.

This chain uses TRBV6-5 with TRBJ2-3, with D tentatively TRBD2 (6 bases). Trimming took off 4 bases at V and 3 bases at J, with 8 bases between the two ends. This CDR3 comprises 13 residues. From germline, CDR1 is MNHEY and CDR2 SVGAGI. CDR3 loop: CASSLGRTDTQYF. The CDR3 DNA follows: TGTGCCAGCAGTTTGGGGAGGACAGATACGCAGTATTTT.

The chain couples TRBV7-2 to TRBJ2-1; the D is unclear. Trimming took off 5 bases at V and 5 bases at J, with 7 bases between the two ends. Germline CDR1 SGHTA, CDR2 FQGNSA. The CDR3 runs 12 residues. CDR3: CASSEVHNEQFF. In DNA form, the CDR3 reads TGTGCCAGCAGCGAGGTACACAATGAGCAGTTCTTC.

V usage is TRBV5-1 and J usage is TRBJ1-4, with D possibly matching TRBD1 (5 bases). There are 14 residues in the CDR3. V lost 2 bases and J lost 3, with 8 bases in between. Germline CDR1 and CDR2: SGHRS and YFSETQ. CDR3 coding DNA: TGCGCCAGCAGCTTTCAGGGTGCTAATGAAAAACTGTTTTTT. This translates into CASSFQGANEKLFF.

V is TRBV19 and J is TRBJ1-3; possible D gene TRBD1, 5 bases. The CDR3 extends over 16 amino acids. The germline V and J ends were trimmed by 7 bases and 0 bases, with 16 bases remaining between them. Germline V gene lookup returns CDR1 LNHDA and CDR2 SQIVND (reference sequence). The CDR3 region has the DNA TGTGCCAGTACGGAAGGCGGGACCCTCTCTGGAAACACCATATATTTT. Its protein is CASTEGGTLSGNTIYF.